The next 13 T cell receptor beta chains were all read from a single sample in a study of blood T cell repertoires in COVID-19. Data came from immunoSEQ multiplex PCR; TCRdb stores just in-frame clones and leaves some out. The table records roughly 51,000 clones, about 90% of them present only once. The sequenced sample was peripheral blood. Receptors were obtained from a woman aged 60-70 years with active or convalescent COVID-19.

V is TRBV6-5 and J is TRBJ1-1, with D uncertain. The CDR3 loop spans 15 amino acids. Germline values: CDR1 MNHEY, CDR2 SVGAGI. The V end lost 8 bases, the J end lost 1 base, and 17 bases lay between the germline ends. The CDR3: CASAPSRPPNTEAFF. Here the CDR3 DNA reads TGTGCCAGCGCCCCCTCCAGGCCCCCGAACACTGAAGCTTTCTTT.

The rearrangement joins TRBV18 to TRBJ2-7, with 9 bases fitting TRBD1. The CDR3 length is 14 residues. Germline-derived CDR1 and CDR2 are KGHSH and LQKENI. The V and J ends lost 4 bases and 1 base, in that order; junction bases with no gene match: 2. DNA of the CDR3: TGTGCCAGCTCACTGGGACAGGGTTCCTACGAGCAGTACTTC. Translation gives CASSLGQGSYEQYF.

The chain couples TRBV3-1 (or the pseudogene TRBV3-2) to TRBJ1-5; unclear D gene. Germline assignment: CDR1 LGHDT and CDR2 YNNKEL (reference sequence). The CDR3 has 13 residues. Trimming pared 6 bases from V and 5 bases from J, leaving 11 bases between. The CDR3 protein is CASSQSLDQPQHF. For the CDR3, the DNA is TGTGCCAGCAGTCAAAGCCTTGATCAGCCCCAGCATTTT.

The V call is TRBV27, the J call TRBJ1-5; tentative D call: TRBD1 (6 bases). The CDR3 covers 12 residues. Germline V lookup: CDR1 MNHEY, CDR2 SMNVEV (reference sequence). The ends were cut back, 4 bases at V and 6 bases at J, with 7 bases in the middle. CDR3: CASSSGVQPQHF. Written as DNA, the CDR3 is TGTGCCAGCAGTTCAGGGGTTCAGCCCCAGCATTTT.

This clone appeared a few times. This chain connects TRBV19 to TRBJ1-2; 9 bases are a match to TRBD1. CDR1 and CDR2 from the germline V gene are LNHDA and SQIVND (reference sequence). The CDR3 totals 15 residues. Unmatched junction bases numbered 7, after V lost 5 bases and J lost 3 bases. CDR3 DNA sequence: TGTGCCAGTAGTGTCCGGGACAGGGACTACTATGGCTACACCTTC. This gives the protein CASSVRDRDYYGYTF.

The chain employs TRBV19 and TRBJ1-3; 8 positions agree with TRBD1. CDR3 length: 15 residues. The V segment lost 4 bases and the J segment 4 bases; nucleotides outside the gene matches: 6. Germline V lookup: CDR1 LNHDA, CDR2 SQIVND (reference sequence). This chain's CDR3 is CASSTRTGTGNTIYF. As DNA, the CDR3 is TGTGCCAGTAGTACCCGGACAGGGACAGGAAACACCATATATTTT. The full variable domain, in which reference TRBV19 and TRBJ1-3 provide the parts outside the CDR3, is DGGITQSPKYLFRKEGQNVTLSCEQNLNHDAMYWYRQDPGQGLRLIYYSQIVNDFQKGDIAEGYSVSREKKESFPLTVTSAQKNPTAFYLCASSTRTGTGNTIYFGEGSWLTVV.

This chain uses TRBV9 with TRBJ1-2, with a tentative D call TRBD1 (6 bases). V lost 2 bases and J 10 bases, leaving 18 bases between the germline ends. Germline CDR1 and CDR2: SGDLS and YYNGEE. The CDR3 has 14 residues. The CDR3 sequence is CASSVGGRGSDYTF. CDR3 in DNA: TGTGCCAGCAGCGTTGGCGGGAGGGGGAGTGACTACACCTTC. The full variable domain, completed using reference TRBV9 and TRBJ1-2, is DSGVTQTPKHLITATGQRVTLRCSPRSGDLSVYWYQQSLDQGLQFLIQYYNGEERAKGNILERFSAQQFPDLHSELNLSSLELGDSALYFCASSVGGRGSDYTFGSGTRLTVV.

The J gene is TRBJ1-1, the V gene TRBV6-6; 9 nucleotides match TRBD1. Per the germline V gene, CDR1 is MNHNY and CDR2 is SVGAGI (reference sequence). The trim removed 5 bases at V and 7 bases at J, leaving 5 bases unmatched. There are 13 residues in the CDR3. The CDR3 bases are TGTGCCAGCAGTCCAACAGGGGGCCTTGAAGCTTTCTTT. It specifies CASSPTGGLEAFF.

This clone was recorded once. This chain joins TRBV3-1 (or the pseudogene TRBV3-2) and TRBJ2-1, with TRBD2 matching over 7 bases. From germline, CDR1 is LGHDT and CDR2 YNNKEL (reference sequence). The CDR3 runs to 15 residues. V trimming: 0 bases; J trimming: 8 bases; junction bases outside the gene matches: 7. The CDR3 reads CASSQEAGRVDEQFF. The CDR3 coding sequence is TGTGCCAGCAGCCAAGAAGCGGGGAGGGTGGATGAGCAGTTCTTC.

This rearrangement joins TRBV10-3 to TRBJ1-2; a weak D match, TRBD1 (6 bases). V was clipped by 0 bases and J by 4 bases, with 9 bases between them. In germline, CDR1 is ENHRY, CDR2 SYGVKD. The CDR3 contains 14 residues. For the CDR3, the DNA is TGTGCCATCAGTGAGTCGGAGACAGGCTATGGCTACACCTTC. Its translation is CAISESETGYGYTF.

The chain joins TRBV7-9 to TRBJ1-2; tentative D call: TRBD1 (5 bases). Germline V gives CDR1 SEHNR, CDR2 FQNEAQ (reference sequence). Trimming stripped 1 base from V and 5 bases from J, with 8 bases between. The CDR3 is 13 amino acids. CDR3 protein: CASSLEGLYGYTF. The DNA for the CDR3 is TGTGCCAGCAGCTTAGAGGGGCTGTATGGCTACACCTTC.

The CDR3 spells CATSRGGPGNTIYF. CDR3 nucleotides: TGTGCCACCAGCAGAGGGGGGCCCGGAAACACCATATATTTT. The chain recombines TRBV15 with TRBJ1-3; D may be TRBD1 (6 bases). Between the trimmed V and J ends, which lost 1 base and 4 bases, there was a span of 8 bases. Germline values: CDR1 LNHNV, CDR2 YYDKDF (reference sequence). This CDR3 is 14 amino acids long.

V and J are TRBV11-3 and TRBJ1-1; D uncertain. In germline, CDR1 is SGHNT, CDR2 YENEEA. V was trimmed by 0 bases and J by 3 bases, leaving 5 bases between them. The CDR3 runs 13 residues. As DNA, the CDR3 is TGTGCCAGCAGCTTAGAGGCCTACACTGAAGCTTTCTTT. As protein: CASSLEAYTEAFF.